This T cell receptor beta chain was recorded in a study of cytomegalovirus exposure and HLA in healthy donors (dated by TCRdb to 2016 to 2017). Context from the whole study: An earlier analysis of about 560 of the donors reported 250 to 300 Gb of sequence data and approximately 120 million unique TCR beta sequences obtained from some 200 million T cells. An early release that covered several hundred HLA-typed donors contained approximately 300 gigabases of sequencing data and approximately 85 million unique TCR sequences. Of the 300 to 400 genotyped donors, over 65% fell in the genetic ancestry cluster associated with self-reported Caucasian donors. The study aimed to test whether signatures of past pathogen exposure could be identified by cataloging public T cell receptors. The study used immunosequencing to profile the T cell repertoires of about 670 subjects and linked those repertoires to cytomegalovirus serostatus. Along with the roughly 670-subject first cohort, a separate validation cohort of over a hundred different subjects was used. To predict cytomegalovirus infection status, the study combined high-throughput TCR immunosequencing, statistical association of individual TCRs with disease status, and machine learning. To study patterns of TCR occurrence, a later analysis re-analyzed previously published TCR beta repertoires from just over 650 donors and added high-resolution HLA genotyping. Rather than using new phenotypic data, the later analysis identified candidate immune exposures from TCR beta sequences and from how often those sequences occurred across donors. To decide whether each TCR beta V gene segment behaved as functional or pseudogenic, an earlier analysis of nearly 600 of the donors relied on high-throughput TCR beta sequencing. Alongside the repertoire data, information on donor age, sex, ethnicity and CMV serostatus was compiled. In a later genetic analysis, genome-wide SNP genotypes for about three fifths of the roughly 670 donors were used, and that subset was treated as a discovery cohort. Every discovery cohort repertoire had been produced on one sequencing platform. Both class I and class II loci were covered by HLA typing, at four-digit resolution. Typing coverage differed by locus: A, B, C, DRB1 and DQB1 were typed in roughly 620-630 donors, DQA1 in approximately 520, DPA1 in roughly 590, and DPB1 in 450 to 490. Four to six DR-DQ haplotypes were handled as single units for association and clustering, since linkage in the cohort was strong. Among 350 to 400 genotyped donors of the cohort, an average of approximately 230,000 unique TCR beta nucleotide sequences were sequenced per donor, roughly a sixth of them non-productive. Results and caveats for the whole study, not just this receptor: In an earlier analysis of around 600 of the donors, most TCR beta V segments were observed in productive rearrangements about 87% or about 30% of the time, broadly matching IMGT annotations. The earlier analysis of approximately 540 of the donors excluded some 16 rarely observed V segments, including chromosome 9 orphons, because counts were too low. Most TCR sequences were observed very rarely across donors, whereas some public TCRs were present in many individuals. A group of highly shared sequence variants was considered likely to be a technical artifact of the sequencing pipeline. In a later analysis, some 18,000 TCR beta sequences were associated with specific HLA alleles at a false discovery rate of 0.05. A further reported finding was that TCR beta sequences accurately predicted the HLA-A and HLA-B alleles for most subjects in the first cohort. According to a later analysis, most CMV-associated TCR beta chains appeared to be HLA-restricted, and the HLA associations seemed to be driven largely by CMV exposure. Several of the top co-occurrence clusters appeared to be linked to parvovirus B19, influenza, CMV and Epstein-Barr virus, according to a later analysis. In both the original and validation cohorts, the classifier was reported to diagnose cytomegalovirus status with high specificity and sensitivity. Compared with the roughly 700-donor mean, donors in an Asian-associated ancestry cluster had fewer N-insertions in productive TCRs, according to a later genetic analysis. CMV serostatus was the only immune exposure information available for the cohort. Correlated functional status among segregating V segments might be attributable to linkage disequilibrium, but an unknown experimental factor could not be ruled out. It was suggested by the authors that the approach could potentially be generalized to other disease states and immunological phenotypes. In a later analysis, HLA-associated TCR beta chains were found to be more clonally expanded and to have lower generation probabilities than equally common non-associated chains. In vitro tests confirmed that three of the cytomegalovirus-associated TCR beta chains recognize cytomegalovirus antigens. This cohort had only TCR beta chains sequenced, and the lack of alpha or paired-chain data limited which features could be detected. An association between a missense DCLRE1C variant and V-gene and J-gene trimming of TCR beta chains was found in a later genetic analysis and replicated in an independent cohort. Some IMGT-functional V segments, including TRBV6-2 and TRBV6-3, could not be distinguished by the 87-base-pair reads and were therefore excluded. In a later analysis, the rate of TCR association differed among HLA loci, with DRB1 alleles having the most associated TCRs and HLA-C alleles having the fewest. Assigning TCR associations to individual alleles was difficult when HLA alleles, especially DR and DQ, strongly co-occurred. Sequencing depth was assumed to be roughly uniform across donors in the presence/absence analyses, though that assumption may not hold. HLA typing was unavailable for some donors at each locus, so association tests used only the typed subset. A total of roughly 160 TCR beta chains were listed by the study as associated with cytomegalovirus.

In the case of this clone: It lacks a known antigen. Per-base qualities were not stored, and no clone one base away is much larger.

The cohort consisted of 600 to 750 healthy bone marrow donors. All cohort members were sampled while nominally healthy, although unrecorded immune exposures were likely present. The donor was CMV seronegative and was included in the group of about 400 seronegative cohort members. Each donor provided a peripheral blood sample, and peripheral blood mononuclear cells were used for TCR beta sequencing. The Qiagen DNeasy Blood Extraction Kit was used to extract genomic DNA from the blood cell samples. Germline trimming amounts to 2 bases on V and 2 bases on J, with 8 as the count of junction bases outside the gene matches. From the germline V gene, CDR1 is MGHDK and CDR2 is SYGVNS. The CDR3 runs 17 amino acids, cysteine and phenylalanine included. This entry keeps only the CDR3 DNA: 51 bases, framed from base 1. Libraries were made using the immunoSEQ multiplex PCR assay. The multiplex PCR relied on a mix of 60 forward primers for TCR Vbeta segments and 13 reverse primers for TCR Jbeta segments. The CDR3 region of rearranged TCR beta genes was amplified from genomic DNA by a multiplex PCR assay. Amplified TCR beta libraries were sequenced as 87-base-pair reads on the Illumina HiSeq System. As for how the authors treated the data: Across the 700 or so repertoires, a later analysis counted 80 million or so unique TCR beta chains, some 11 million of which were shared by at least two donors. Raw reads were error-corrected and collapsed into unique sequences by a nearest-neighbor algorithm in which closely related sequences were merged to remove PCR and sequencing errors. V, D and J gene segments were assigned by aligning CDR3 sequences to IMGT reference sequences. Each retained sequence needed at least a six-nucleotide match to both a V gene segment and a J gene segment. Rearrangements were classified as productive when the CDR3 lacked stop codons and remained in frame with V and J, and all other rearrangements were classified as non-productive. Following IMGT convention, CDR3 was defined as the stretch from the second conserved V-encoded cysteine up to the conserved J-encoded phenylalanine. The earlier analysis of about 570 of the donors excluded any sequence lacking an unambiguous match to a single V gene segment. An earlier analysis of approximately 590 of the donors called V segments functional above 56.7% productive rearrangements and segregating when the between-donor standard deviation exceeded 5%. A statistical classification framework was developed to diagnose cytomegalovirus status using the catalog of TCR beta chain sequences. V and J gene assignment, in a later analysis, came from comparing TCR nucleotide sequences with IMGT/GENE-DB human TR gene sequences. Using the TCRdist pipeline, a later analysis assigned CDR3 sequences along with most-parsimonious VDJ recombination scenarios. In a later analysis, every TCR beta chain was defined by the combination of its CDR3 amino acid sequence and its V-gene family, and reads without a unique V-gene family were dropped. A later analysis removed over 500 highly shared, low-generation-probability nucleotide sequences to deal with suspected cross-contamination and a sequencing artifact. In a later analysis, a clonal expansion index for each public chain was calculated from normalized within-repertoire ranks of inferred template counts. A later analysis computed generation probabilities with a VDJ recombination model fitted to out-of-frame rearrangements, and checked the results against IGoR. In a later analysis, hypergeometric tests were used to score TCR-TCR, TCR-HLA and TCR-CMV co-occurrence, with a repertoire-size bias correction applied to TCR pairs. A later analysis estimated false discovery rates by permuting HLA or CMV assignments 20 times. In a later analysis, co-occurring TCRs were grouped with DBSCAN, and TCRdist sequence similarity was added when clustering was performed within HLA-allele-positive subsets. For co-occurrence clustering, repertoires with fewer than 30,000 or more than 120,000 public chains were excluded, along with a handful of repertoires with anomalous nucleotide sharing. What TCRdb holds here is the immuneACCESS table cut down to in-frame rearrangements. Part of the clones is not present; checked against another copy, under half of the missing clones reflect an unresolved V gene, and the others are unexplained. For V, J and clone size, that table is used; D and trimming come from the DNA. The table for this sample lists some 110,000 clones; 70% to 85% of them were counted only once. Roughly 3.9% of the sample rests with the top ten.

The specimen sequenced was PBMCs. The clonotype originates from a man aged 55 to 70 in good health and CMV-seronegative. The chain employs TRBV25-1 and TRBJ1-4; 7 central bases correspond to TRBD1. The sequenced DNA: TGTGCCAGCAGTGAACACAGGGGTGTGGGGACTAATGAAAAACTGTTTTTT. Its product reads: CASSEHRGVGTNEKLFF. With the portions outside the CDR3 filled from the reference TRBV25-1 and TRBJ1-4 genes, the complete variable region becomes EADIYQTPRYLVIGTGKKITLECSQTMGHDKMYWYQQDPGMELHLIHYSYGVNSTEKGDLSSESTVSRIRTEHFPLTLESARPSHTSQYLCASSEHRGVGTNEKLFFGSGTQLSVL.